The clone carrying this T cell receptor beta chain appeared a single time. What it binds is not known. This sample is part of a study of PD-L1 blockade in urothelial cancer. Study context: The patients first took atezolizumab in the mid-2010s, receiving 1,200 mg intravenously every 3 weeks. Counts from blood samples showed a median of roughly 130,000 T cells.

Time point of the sample: peripheral blood 6 weeks after treatment start. General study results and limits: Below-median TCR clonality that was measured in pretreatment blood predicted better survival.

The table came from immunoSEQ multiplex PCR; TCRdb's copy has only in-frame clones and leaves some out. The repertoire includes about 76,000 clones, 91% of them detected once, and 0.85% to 0.9% sits in the top ten. The sequences come from PBMCs, collected around atezolizumab (anti-PD-L1) treatment. The TCR comes from an elderly woman with urothelial cancer.

CDR3 residues: CAWSVWSGDREQYF. In DNA, the CDR3 is TGTGCCTGGAGTGTCTGGTCGGGAGATAGGGAGCAGTACTTC. The V gene is TRBV30, the J gene TRBJ2-7, with D perhaps TRBD2 (6 bases). CDR1 is GTSNPN, CDR2 SVGIG, per germline (reference sequence). The CDR3 covers 14 residues. The V and J ends lost 0 bases and 7 bases respectively, with 16 bases between them.